The next 26 T cell receptor beta chains were all read from a single sample in a study of T cell responses to AZD1222 COVID-19 vaccine. Sequencing used immunoSEQ multiplex PCR; TCRdb keeps in-frame clones, though not all of them. The sample has more than 80,000 clones, about 86% seen once. The source material was peripheral blood, sampled on day 0 of MenACWY control vaccination. These receptors came from an adult in good health.

The chain combines TRBV15 with TRBJ1-2; unclear D gene. Germline CDR1 is LNHNV and CDR2 is YYDKDF (reference sequence). The V gene lost 0 bases and the J gene lost 3 bases, with 5 bases spanning the gap. The CDR3 consists of 13 residues. The CDR3 loop is CATSRDYDYGYTF. CDR3 in DNA: TGTGCCACCAGCAGAGATTACGACTATGGCTACACCTTC.

This clone was counted at least ten times. The rearrangement joins TRBV15 to TRBJ2-2; 7 positions match TRBD1. CDR1 LNHNV and CDR2 YYDKDF come from the germline V gene (reference sequence). The CDR3 length is 19 residues. The V and J ends lost 1 base and 2 bases, in that order; junction bases with no gene match: 13. As DNA, the CDR3 is TGTGCCACCAGCAGAGGACACACCTTTGAGGGGGCTAACACCGGGGAGCTGTTTTTT. Residues: CATSRGHTFEGANTGELFF.

The rearrangement uses TRBV3-1 (or the pseudogene TRBV3-2) and TRBJ2-5; 10 bases map to TRBD2. Trimming took 1 base from V and 5 from J; bases not matched to a gene: 1. This CDR3 is built from 14 residues. CDR1 LGHDT and CDR2 YNNKEL come from the germline V gene (reference sequence). The CDR3 bases are TGTGCCAGCAGCCAAGTGGGACTAGCGGAGACCCAGTACTTC. Amino acid sequence: CASSQVGLAETQYF.

This rearrangement joins TRBV5-1 to TRBJ1-2; weak D call: TRBD1 (5 bases). The CDR3 has 14 amino acids. Deletions cut 4 bases from V and 4 bases from J, with 14 bases between. Looked up from germline, CDR1 is SGHRS and CDR2 is YFSETQ. Written as DNA, the CDR3 is TGCGCCAGCAGCCCCGGTGGGGGTGCCTATGGCTACACCTTC. Residues: CASSPGGGAYGYTF. Full variable domain (missing parts from reference TRBV5-1 and TRBJ1-2): KAGVTQTPRYLIKTRGQQVTLSCSPISGHRSVSWYQQTPGQGLQFLFEYFSETQRNKGNFPGRFSGRQFSNSRSEMNVSTLELGDSALYLCASSPGGGAYGYTFGSGTRLTVV.

The chain links TRBV28 to TRBJ2-4, with D uncertain. The length of the CDR3 is 14 residues. V was pared by 4 bases and J by 0 bases, with 7 bases between. From germline, CDR1 is MDHEN and CDR2 SYDVKM. CDR3 DNA sequence: TGTGCCAGCAGTTCCCTCCAAGCCAAAAACATTCAGTACTTC. Translating it yields CASSSLQAKNIQYF.

J is TRBJ1-5 and V is TRBV5-5; 7 bases are a match to TRBD1. The V and J ends lost 3 bases and 5 bases, in that order; junction bases with no gene match: 14. This CDR3 comprises 17 residues. Germline CDR1 reads SGHKS; CDR2 reads YYEKEE (reference sequence). CDR3 DNA: TGTGCCAGCAGCTCCGAGGCCCCCGGGACAGTTTATCAGCCCCAGCATTTT. This translates into CASSSEAPGTVYQPQHF. Complete variable domain (other parts from reference TRBV5-5 and TRBJ1-5): DAGVTQSPTHLIKTRGQQVTLRCSPISGHKSVSWYQQVLGQGPQFIFQYYEKEERGRGNFPDRFSARQFPNYSSELNVNALLLGDSALYLCASSSEAPGTVYQPQHFGDGTRLSIL.

The chain carries TRBV29-1 and TRBJ1-5, with 9 nucleotides matching TRBD1. The CDR3 runs to 14 residues. CDR1 and CDR2 (germline): SQVTM, ANQGSEA. J was trimmed by 6 bases and V by 5 bases; bases with no gene match: 8. The CDR3 sequence: CSVSSGTGFQPQHF. In DNA form, the CDR3 reads TGCAGCGTTTCATCCGGGACAGGGTTTCAGCCCCAGCATTTT. The full variable domain, completed using reference TRBV29-1 and TRBJ1-5, is SAVISQKPSRDICQRGTSLTIQCQVDSQVTMMFWYRQQPGQSLTLIATANQGSEATYESGFVIDKFPISRPNLTFSTLTVSNMSPEDSSIYLCSVSSGTGFQPQHFGDGTRLSIL.

The CDR3 coding sequence is TGTGCCAGCAGTGAATCGGGGAGGGTTACCGCCTCTGGAAACACCATATATTTT. Translation gives CASSESGRVTASGNTIYF. The chain couples TRBV6-1 to TRBJ1-3; D remains unclear. CDR1 is MNHNS and CDR2 is SASEGT in the germline V gene. Trimming cost V 2 bases and J 0 bases, with 17 bases left between them. The CDR3 runs to 18 residues.

The chain joins TRBV19 to TRBJ2-1; D is undetermined. The CDR3 has 14 residues. Germline values: CDR1 LNHDA, CDR2 SQIVND (reference sequence). The germline V and J ends were trimmed by 6 bases and 5 bases, with 14 bases remaining between them. The CDR3 DNA sequence: TGTGCCAGTAGCCCCCGGGTCATCCACAATGAGCAGTTCTTC. Translated, it gives CASSPRVIHNEQFF.

The V gene is TRBV29-1, the J gene TRBJ1-1; tentatively, D is TRBD1 (5 bases). The length of the CDR3 is 13 residues. Per the germline V gene, CDR1 is SQVTM and CDR2 is ANQGSEA. V dropped 5 bases and J dropped 0 bases, with 10 bases sitting between them. The CDR3 spells CSVLDTLNTEAFF. In DNA, the CDR3 is TGCAGCGTTTTGGACACGTTGAACACTGAAGCTTTCTTT.

This rearrangement joins TRBV11-3 to TRBJ2-7; unclear D gene. There are 13 residues in the CDR3. Trimming stripped 1 base from V and 3 bases from J, with 7 bases between. The V gene's germline CDR1 is SGHNT and CDR2 YENEEA. CDR3 in amino acids: CASSLGGLYEQYF. As DNA, the CDR3 is TGTGCCAGCAGCTTAGGTGGGCTCTACGAGCAGTACTTC.

This clone was seen once. The chain uses TRBV5-6 and TRBJ2-5; D gene ambiguous. The CDR3 length is 14 residues. Deletions cut 6 bases from V and 0 bases from J, with 12 bases between. Germline CDR1 reads SGHDT; CDR2 reads YYEEEE. The CDR3, as DNA: TGTGCCAGCAACGAAAGATCGTACCAAGAGACCCAGTACTTC. Translating gives CASNERSYQETQYF.

This chain joins TRBV5-6 and TRBJ2-5; possibly TRBD1 for D (5 bases). The CDR3 covers 14 residues. Trimming took 7 bases from V and 2 from J, leaving 15 bases between them. The germline gives CDR1 SGHDT, CDR2 YYEEEE. In DNA, the CDR3 is TGTGCCAGCGGATCACCTAGGGGTCAAGAGACCCAGTACTTC. Translation gives CASGSPRGQETQYF.

The chain has TRBV28 and TRBJ2-3, with D maybe TRBD1 (6 bases). The CDR3 length is 16 residues. V lost 5 bases and J lost 0, with 15 bases in between. CDR1 is MDHEN and CDR2 is SYDVKM in the germline V gene. CDR3 sequence (DNA): TGTGCCAGCAGTGGGCTGGGGACAACCAGCACAGATACGCAGTATTTT. Its translation is CASSGLGTTSTDTQYF.

The rearrangement joins TRBV5-5 to TRBJ2-5, with D possibly being TRBD2 (7 bases). From germline, CDR1 is SGHKS and CDR2 YYEKEE (reference sequence). V was cut by 0 bases and J by 4 bases, with 13 bases left in between. This CDR3 spans 15 amino acids. The chain's CDR3 is CASSLGAGEGETQYF. The CDR3 DNA follows: TGTGCCAGCAGCTTGGGGGCAGGGGAGGGAGAGACCCAGTACTTC. Supplemented by reference TRBV5-5 and TRBJ2-5, the full variable domain reads DAGVTQSPTHLIKTRGQQVTLRCSPISGHKSVSWYQQVLGQGPQFIFQYYEKEERGRGNFPDRFSARQFPNYSSELNVNALLLGDSALYLCASSLGAGEGETQYFGPGTRLLVL.

The chain has TRBV6-1 and TRBJ2-3; 11 bases line up with TRBD2. In germline, CDR1 is MNHNS, CDR2 SASEGT. V gave up 0 bases and J gave up 4 bases; unmatched junction bases: 6. The CDR3 length is 17 residues. The CDR3 reads CASSEASGTSGPDTQYF. CDR3 nucleotides: TGTGCCAGCAGTGAAGCCTCCGGGACTAGCGGTCCAGATACGCAGTATTTT.

This chain joins TRBV30 and TRBJ1-5; D possibly corresponds to TRBD1 (5 bases). The CDR3 sequence is 14 residues long. Germline lookup yields CDR1 GTSNPN and CDR2 SVGIG (reference sequence). With 2 bases removed from V and 7 bases from J, the gap between germline ends came to 15 bases. CDR3 in DNA: TGTGCCTGGAGTCCGGGGCTTGGGGACCAGCCCCAGCATTTT. Translation gives CAWSPGLGDQPQHF.

The rearrangement joins TRBV6-2 or TRBV6-3 to TRBJ2-7; D perhaps matches TRBD2 (5 bases). Trimming took 2 bases from V and 4 from J, leaving 6 bases between them. Looked up from germline, CDR1 is MNHEY and CDR2 is SVGEGT. The CDR3 runs to 12 residues. The CDR3 region is CASSYRGYEQYF. The CDR3 DNA sequence: TGTGCCAGCAGTTACCGGGGATACGAGCAGTACTTC.

This chain links TRBV7-3 with TRBJ2-2; TRBD2 aligns across 8 bases. The CDR3 covers 16 residues. Germline V CDR1 and CDR2: SGHTA, FQGTGA. The V gene end was trimmed by 5 bases and the J gene end by 3 bases; junction bases not matched to a gene: 8. The CDR3 reads CASSPTGLADTGELFF. DNA for the CDR3: TGTGCCAGCAGCCCAACCGGACTAGCCGACACCGGGGAGCTGTTTTTT. The variable domain in full, with the rest retrieved from reference TRBV7-3 and TRBJ2-2, is GAGVSQTPSNKVTEKGKYVELRCDPISGHTALYWYRQSLGQGPEFLIYFQGTGAADDSGLPNDRFFAVRPEGSVSTLKIQRTERGDSAVYLCASSPTGLADTGELFFGEGSRLTVL.

This clone was counted a single time. The chain recombines TRBV6-1 with TRBJ1-2; a weak D match, TRBD1 (6 bases). Germline V CDR1 and CDR2: MNHNS, SASEGT. The CDR3 has 17 amino acids. The V gene lost 3 bases and the J gene lost 1 base, with 18 bases spanning the gap. The DNA of the CDR3 is TGTGCCAGCAGTGATGCGGGGGCGGCTCCATATAACTATGGCTACACCTTC. Translated, it gives CASSDAGAAPYNYGYTF.

This rearrangement joins TRBV6-5 to TRBJ1-5, with 7 bases that match TRBD1. V lost 4 bases, J lost 7 bases, and 7 bases stayed unmatched. The CDR3 has 14 amino acids. Germline loops: CDR1 MNHEY, CDR2 SVGAGI. The CDR3 here is CASSSQGLSQPQHF. Here the CDR3 DNA reads TGTGCCAGCAGTTCACAGGGGTTGTCGCAGCCCCAGCATTTT.

The gene calls are TRBV3-1 (or the pseudogene TRBV3-2) and TRBJ2-5; 8 bases are a match to TRBD2. J gave up 4 bases and V 4 bases, and 5 bases lay outside the gene matches. The CDR3 has 14 amino acids. Germline CDR1 is LGHDT and CDR2 is YNNKEL (reference sequence). CDR3 sequence: CASSPGLVRETQYF. The CDR3 DNA reads TGTGCCAGCAGCCCGGGACTAGTGAGAGAGACCCAGTACTTC.

The V call is TRBV5-1, the J call TRBJ1-4, with 10 bases fitting TRBD1. CDR3 length equals 15 residues. CDR1 and CDR2 from the germline V gene are SGHRS and YFSETQ. Trimming removed 4 bases from V and 8 bases from J; junction bases left unmatched: 8. CDR3 amino acids: CASSGRDRGEEKLFF. CDR3 DNA: TGCGCCAGCAGCGGCCGGGACAGGGGTGAGGAAAAACTGTTTTTT.

In DNA form, the CDR3 reads TGTGCCAGCAATCTCCCGGGGGCGGGCTATGGCTACACCTTC. It specifies CASNLPGAGYGYTF. V usage is TRBV6-6 and J usage is TRBJ1-2; a weak D match, TRBD1 (6 bases). This CDR3 has 14 amino acids. Germline values: CDR1 MNHNY, CDR2 SVGAGI (reference sequence). Trimming took 7 bases from V and 4 from J, leaving 16 bases between them.

The chain employs TRBV6-5 and TRBJ1-1; TRBD1 matches at 7 bases. Germline CDR1 is MNHEY and CDR2 is SVGAGI. Trimming removed 5 bases from V and 5 bases from J; junction bases left unmatched: 11. The CDR3 covers 15 residues. The CDR3 reads CASSPTRTGGTEAFF. The DNA of the CDR3 is TGTGCCAGCAGTCCTACAAGGACAGGAGGTACTGAAGCTTTCTTT.

This chain joins TRBV19 and TRBJ2-1, with 8 bases aligning to TRBD2. Germline CDR1 is LNHDA and CDR2 is SQIVND (reference sequence). The CDR3 sequence is 18 residues long. V lost 0 bases, J lost 0 bases, and 7 bases stayed unmatched. The CDR3 loop is CASSIDAGGGGSYNEQFF. For the CDR3, the DNA is TGTGCCAGTAGTATAGATGCGGGGGGAGGCGGCTCCTACAATGAGCAGTTCTTC.